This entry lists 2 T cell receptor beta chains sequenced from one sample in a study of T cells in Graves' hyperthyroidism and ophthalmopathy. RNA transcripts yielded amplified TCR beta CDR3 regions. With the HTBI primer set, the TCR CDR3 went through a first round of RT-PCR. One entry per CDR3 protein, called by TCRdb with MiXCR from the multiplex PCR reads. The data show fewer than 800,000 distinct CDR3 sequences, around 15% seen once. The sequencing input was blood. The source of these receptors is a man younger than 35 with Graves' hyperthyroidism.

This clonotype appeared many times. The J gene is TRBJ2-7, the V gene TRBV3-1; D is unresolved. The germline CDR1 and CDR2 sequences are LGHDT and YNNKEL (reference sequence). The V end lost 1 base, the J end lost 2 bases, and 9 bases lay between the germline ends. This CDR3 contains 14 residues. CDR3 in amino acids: CASSQGRRTYEQYF. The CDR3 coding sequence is TGTGCCAGCAGCCAAGGCAGGAGAACCTACGAGCAGTACTTC.

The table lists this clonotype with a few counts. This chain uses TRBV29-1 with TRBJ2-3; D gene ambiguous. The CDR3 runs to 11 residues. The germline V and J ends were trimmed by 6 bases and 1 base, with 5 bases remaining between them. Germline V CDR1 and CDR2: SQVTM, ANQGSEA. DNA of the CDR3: TGCAGCGTCGCTCGCACAGATACGCAGTATTTT. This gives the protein CSVARTDTQYF.